A single sample gave rise to the 22 T cell receptor beta chains below, sequenced in a study of early T cells in non-severe SARS-CoV-2 infection. One entry per CDR3 protein, called by TCRdb with MiXCR from the 5' RACE reads. This sample carries about 46,000 distinct CDR3 sequences, approximately 9% of them seen once, and the ten largest clones take around 5.3%. The material was whole blood, obtained at baseline. These receptors were obtained from an adult who was a healthcare worker with PCR-confirmed SARS-CoV-2 infection or an uninfected control (not recorded which).

The rearrangement joins TRBV5-5 to TRBJ2-5; D remains ambiguous. Germline assignment: CDR1 SGHKS and CDR2 YYEKEE (reference sequence). The CDR3 sequence is 14 residues long. Trimming left V 4 bases short and J 6 bases short, with 16 bases between. This chain's CDR3 is CASSVGFTEQTQYF. The CDR3 coding sequence is TGTGCCAGCAGCGTGGGATTTACGGAACAGACCCAGTACTTC.

The rearrangement joins TRBV5-4 to TRBJ2-7, with TRBD1 matching over 7 bases. The length of the CDR3 is 15 residues. CDR1 is SGHNT and CDR2 is YYREEE in the germline V gene (reference sequence). The ends lost 4 bases at V and 0 bases at J; junction bases unmatched: 7. CDR3 sequence (DNA): TGTGCCAGCAGCGTGAGACAGGGACACTCCTACGAGCAGTACTTC. Translation: CASSVRQGHSYEQYF.

This clonotype came up a few times. The chain has TRBV7-9 and TRBJ2-5; D unclear. CDR3 length equals 12 residues. V gave up 7 bases and J gave up 7 bases, with 13 bases separating them. Germline V gene sequence: CDR1 SEHNR, CDR2 FQNEAQ (reference sequence). Here the CDR3 DNA reads TGTGCCAGCACCAAAACTGCCGGGACCCAGTACTTC. It codes for CASTKTAGTQYF.

This clonotype was detected only a few times. In nucleotides, the CDR3 is TGTGCCACACGCCCGATTAGGACAGGGCCGTTCTCCTACAATGAGCAGTTCTTC. It translates to CATRPIRTGPFSYNEQFF. The chain recombines TRBV24-1 with TRBJ2-1, with 8 bases that match TRBD1. The trim removed 10 bases at V and 0 bases at J, leaving 16 bases unmatched. The CDR3 is 18 amino acids. The germline V gene encodes CDR1 KGHDR and CDR2 SFDVKD.

The table lists this clonotype with a few counts. The gene calls are TRBV7-2 and TRBJ2-7; 13 nucleotides align to TRBD2. Per the germline V gene, CDR1 is SGHTA and CDR2 is FQGNSA. This CDR3 has 17 residues. Germline trimming cut 0 bases from V and 5 bases from J; bases unmatched to any gene: 7. The CDR3 nucleotides read TGTGCCAGCAGCTTAGCGAGCCCTACTAGCGGGAGGGACGAGCAGTACTTC. Its protein product is CASSLASPTSGRDEQYF.

This rearrangement joins TRBV10-3 to TRBJ2-3; tentative D call: TRBD1 (6 bases). Per germline, CDR1 ENHRY and CDR2 SYGVKD. The length of the CDR3 is 12 residues. V was trimmed by 3 bases and J by 10 bases, leaving 11 bases between them. The CDR3 DNA reads as TGTGCCATCAGTGATCCAGGGGCTTCGCAGTATTTT. Translated, it gives CAISDPGASQYF.

This clonotype was seen many times. The V and J genes are TRBV2 and TRBJ2-5, with D hard to call. CDR1 SNHLY and CDR2 FYNNEI come from the germline V gene. Trimming cost V 8 bases and J 5 bases, with 12 bases left between them. The CDR3 is made up of 12 amino acids. CDR3 coding DNA: TGTGCCAGCGGTTCTAGGTCGGAGACCCAGTACTTC. It is translated as CASGSRSETQYF. The variable domain in full, completed from reference TRBV2 and TRBJ2-5, reads EPEVTQTPSHQVTQMGQEVILRCVPISNHLYFYWYRQILGQKVEFLVSFYNNEISEKSEIFDDQFSVERPDGSNFTLKIRSTKLEDSAMYFCASGSRSETQYFGPGTRLLVL.

There are many counts of this clonotype. The genes are TRBV12-3 or TRBV12-4 and TRBJ2-2; TRBD2 aligns across 12 bases. The ends lost 6 bases at V and 6 bases at J; junction bases unmatched: 8. The CDR3 runs to 16 residues. The CDR3, as DNA: TGTGCCAGCAGGTCCCTAGCGGGAGGGCCGGCCGGGGAGCTGTTTTTT. It is translated as CASRSLAGGPAGELFF.

This clonotype was recorded at least ten times. The genes are TRBV14 and TRBJ2-3; 12 nucleotides match TRBD2. From germline, CDR1 is SGHDN and CDR2 FVKESK. This CDR3 spans 15 amino acids. Germline trimming cut 4 bases from V and 6 bases from J; bases unmatched to any gene: 5. CDR3 sequence reads: CASSPLAGGTDTQYF. In DNA form, the CDR3 reads TGTGCCAGCAGCCCCCTAGCGGGGGGGACTGATACGCAGTATTTT.

This clonotype was observed at least ten times. This rearrangement joins TRBV30 to TRBJ1-2; D perhaps matches TRBD1 (6 bases). V was pared by 0 bases and J by 5 bases, with 13 bases between. The V gene's germline CDR1 is GTSNPN and CDR2 SVGIG (reference sequence). The CDR3 is 14 amino acids. The CDR3 spells CAWSVRGARYGYTF. CDR3 in DNA: TGTGCCTGGAGTGTACGGGGGGCTCGGTATGGCTACACCTTC.

This clonotype was found many times. V and J are TRBV5-1 and TRBJ1-4; D gene unclear. The CDR3 runs to 16 residues. Germline CDR1 SGHRS, CDR2 YFSETQ. V was shortened by 0 bases and J by 5 bases, with 14 bases between the two germline ends. The CDR3 sequence: CASSLGGNGENEKLFF. The CDR3 coding sequence is TGCGCCAGCAGCTTGGGCGGAAACGGGGAGAATGAAAAACTGTTTTTT.

This clonotype was observed a few times. The chain uses TRBV11-2 and TRBJ2-1, with 7 bases identical to TRBD2. The V and J ends lost 6 bases and 6 bases, in that order; junction bases with no gene match: 11. CDR3 length equals 15 residues. Germline CDR1 reads SGHAT; CDR2 reads FQNNGV. Here the CDR3 reads CASRRLAGLINEQFF. The CDR3 region has the DNA TGTGCCAGCAGGAGACTAGCCGGCCTTATCAATGAGCAGTTCTTC.

This clonotype was detected only a few times. The chain has TRBV20-1 and TRBJ2-2, with D possibly matching TRBD1 (5 bases). The V gene's germline CDR1 is DFQATT and CDR2 SNEGSKA (reference sequence). Trimming pared 0 bases from V and 2 bases from J, leaving 13 bases between. The CDR3 extends over 16 amino acids. The CDR3 is CSARDPRQGNTGELFF. DNA for the CDR3: TGCAGTGCTAGAGATCCCAGGCAGGGAAACACCGGGGAGCTGTTTTTT.

In its sample, this clonotype was seen many times. The rearrangement links TRBV20-1 to TRBJ1-3, with D perhaps TRBD1 (5 bases). Trimming pared 2 bases from V and 3 bases from J, leaving 8 bases between. The CDR3 is 13 residues long. The V gene's germline CDR1 is DFQATT and CDR2 SNEGSKA (reference sequence). The CDR3 DNA follows: TGCAGTGCTAGACCGACAGTTGGAAACACCATATATTTT. Protein: CSARPTVGNTIYF.

The genes are TRBV12-3 or TRBV12-4 and TRBJ2-7, with 13 bases aligning to TRBD2. The CDR3 runs to 14 residues. The V and J ends lost 10 bases and 9 bases, in that order; junction bases with no gene match: 12. CDR3 region: CATTTGLAGLVQYF. The CDR3 DNA reads as TGTGCCACCACGACGGGACTAGCGGGATTGGTGCAGTACTTC.

This clonotype was counted a few times. The gene calls are TRBV5-1 and TRBJ2-5, with TRBD2 matching over 8 bases. The CDR3 sequence is 14 residues long. The germline gives CDR1 SGHRS, CDR2 YFSETQ. The trim removed 0 bases at V and 5 bases at J, leaving 3 bases unmatched. The CDR3 DNA reads TGCGCCAGCAGCTTGGTTAGCGGGGATGAGACCCAGTACTTC. The encoded protein is CASSLVSGDETQYF.

The sample holds many counts of this clonotype. The rearrangement joins TRBV2 to TRBJ1-4, with a weak D call TRBD1 (6 bases). V lost 6 bases to trimming and J lost 0 bases, with 8 bases between them. This CDR3 has 14 residues. The germline V gene has CDR1 SNHLY and CDR2 FYNNEI. CDR3 sequence reads: CASRTGATNEKLFF. DNA of the CDR3: TGTGCCAGCAGGACAGGAGCAACTAATGAAAAACTGTTTTTT.

The chain joins TRBV5-5 to TRBJ1-6, with D perhaps matching TRBD1 (6 bases). V was cut by 1 base and J by 7 bases, with 12 bases left in between. The CDR3 spans 15 residues. CDR1 SGHKS and CDR2 YYEKEE come from the germline V gene (reference sequence). DNA of the CDR3: TGTGCCAGCAGCTTGCAGGGGTTCTCCAATTCACCCCTCCACTTT. Translated: CASSLQGFSNSPLHF.

This clonotype was seen more than once but under ten times. The chain employs TRBV4-3 and TRBJ1-6; D unresolved. Germline V gene lookup returns CDR1 LGHNA and CDR2 YSLEER. Trimming shortened V by 0 bases and J by 6 bases, and 6 bases separated the two germline ends. The CDR3 contains 14 residues. The CDR3 coding sequence is TGCGCCAGCAGCCAAGAGCGTCCTAATTCACCCCTCCACTTT. This translates into CASSQERPNSPLHF.

This clonotype was counted many times. The V and J genes are TRBV18 and TRBJ2-7; D is unclear. In germline, CDR1 is KGHSH, CDR2 LQKENI. The CDR3 extends over 12 amino acids. The V end was cut by 3 bases, the J end by 6 bases, with 9 bases between. The CDR3 sequence: CASSPPSSEQYF. CDR3 sequence (DNA): TGTGCCAGCTCACCCCCATCGTCCGAGCAGTACTTC.

Ten or more counts support this clonotype. The rearrangement joins TRBV7-9 to TRBJ2-7; possibly TRBD1 for D (7 bases). Per the germline V gene, CDR1 is SEHNR and CDR2 is FQNEAQ (reference sequence). Trimming shortened V by 3 bases and J by 3 bases, and 18 bases separated the two germline ends. The CDR3 runs to 16 residues. The CDR3 nucleotides are TGTGCCAGCAGCTTCCCCAGGGGGGAGCTTGGCTACGAGCAGTACTTC. This gives the protein CASSFPRGELGYEQYF.

The chain carries TRBV6-5 and TRBJ2-2; no clear D. V dropped 2 bases and J dropped 6 bases, with 7 bases sitting between them. CDR3 size: 13 residues. CDR1 and CDR2 (germline): MNHEY, SVGAGI. The CDR3 DNA reads TGTGCCAGCAGTTACGGAGTGGCCGGGGAGCTGTTTTTT. Amino acid sequence: CASSYGVAGELFF.